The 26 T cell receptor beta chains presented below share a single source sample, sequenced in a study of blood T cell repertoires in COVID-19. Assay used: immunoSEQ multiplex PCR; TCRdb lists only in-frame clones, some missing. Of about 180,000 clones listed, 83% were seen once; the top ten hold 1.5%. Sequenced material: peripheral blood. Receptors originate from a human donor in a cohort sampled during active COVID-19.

CDR3 amino acids: CASSLDPGSAYEQYF. In DNA, the CDR3 is TGTGCCAGCAGCTTAGATCCTGGCAGCGCCTACGAGCAGTACTTC. The rearrangement joins TRBV11-2 to TRBJ2-7; D gene unclear. Per germline, CDR1 SGHAT and CDR2 FQNNGV. This CDR3 spans 15 amino acids. Trimming took 0 bases from V and 2 from J, leaving 11 bases between them.

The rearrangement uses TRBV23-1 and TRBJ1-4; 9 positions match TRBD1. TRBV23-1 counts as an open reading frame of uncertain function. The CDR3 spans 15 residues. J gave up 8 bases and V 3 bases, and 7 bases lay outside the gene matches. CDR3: CASSHPGQGTEKLFF. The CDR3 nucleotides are TGCGCCAGCAGTCATCCCGGACAGGGGACGGAAAAACTGTTTTTT.

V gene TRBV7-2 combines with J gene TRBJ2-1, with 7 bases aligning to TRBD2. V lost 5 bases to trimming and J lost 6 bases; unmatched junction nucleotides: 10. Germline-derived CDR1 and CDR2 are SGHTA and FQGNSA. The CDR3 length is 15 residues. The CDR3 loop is CASSPDGGRFNEQFF. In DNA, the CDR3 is TGTGCCAGCAGCCCCGACGGCGGGAGATTCAATGAGCAGTTCTTC.

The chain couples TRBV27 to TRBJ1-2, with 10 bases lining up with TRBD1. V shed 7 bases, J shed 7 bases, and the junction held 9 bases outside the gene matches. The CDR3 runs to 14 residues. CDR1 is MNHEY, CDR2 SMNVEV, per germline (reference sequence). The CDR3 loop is CASTRDRGLSGYTF. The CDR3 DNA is TGTGCCAGCACCCGGGACAGGGGTTTGAGTGGCTACACCTTC.

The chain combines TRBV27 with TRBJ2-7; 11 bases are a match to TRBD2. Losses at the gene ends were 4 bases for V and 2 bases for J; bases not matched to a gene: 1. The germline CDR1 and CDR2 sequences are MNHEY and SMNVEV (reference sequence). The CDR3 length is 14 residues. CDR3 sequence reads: CASSYSGRAYEQYF. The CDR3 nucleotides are TGTGCCAGCAGTTATAGCGGGAGGGCCTACGAGCAGTACTTC.

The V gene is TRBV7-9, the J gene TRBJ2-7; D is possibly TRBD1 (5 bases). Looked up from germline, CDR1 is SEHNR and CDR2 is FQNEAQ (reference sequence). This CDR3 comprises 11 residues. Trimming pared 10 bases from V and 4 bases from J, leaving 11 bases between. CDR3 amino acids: CATSKGYEQYF. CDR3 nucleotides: TGTGCCACCAGTAAGGGGTACGAGCAGTACTTC. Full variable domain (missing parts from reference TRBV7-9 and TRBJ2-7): DTGVSQNPRHKITKRGQNVTFRCDPISEHNRLYWYRQTLGQGPEFLTYFQNEAQLEKSRLLSDRFSAERPKGSFSTLEIQRTEQGDSAMYLCATSKGYEQYFGPGTRLTVT.

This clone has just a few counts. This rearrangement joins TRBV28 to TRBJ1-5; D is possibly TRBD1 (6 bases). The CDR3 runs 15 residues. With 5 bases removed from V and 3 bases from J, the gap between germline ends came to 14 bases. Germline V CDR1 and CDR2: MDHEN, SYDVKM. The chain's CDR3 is CASSPAGGDNQPQHF. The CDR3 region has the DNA TGTGCCAGCAGTCCTGCGGGGGGCGACAATCAGCCCCAGCATTTT.

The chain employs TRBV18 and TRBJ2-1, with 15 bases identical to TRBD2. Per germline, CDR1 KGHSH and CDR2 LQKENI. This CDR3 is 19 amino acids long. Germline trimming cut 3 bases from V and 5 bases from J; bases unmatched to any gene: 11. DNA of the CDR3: TGTGCCAGCTCACCCGACCGAATGGGACTAGCGGGAGGAAACAATGAGCAGTTCTTC. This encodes CASSPDRMGLAGGNNEQFF.

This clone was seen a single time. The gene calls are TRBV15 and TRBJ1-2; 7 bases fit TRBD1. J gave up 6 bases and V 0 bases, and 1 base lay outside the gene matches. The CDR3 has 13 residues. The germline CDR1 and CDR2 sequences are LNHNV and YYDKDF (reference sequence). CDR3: CATSREGTDGYTF. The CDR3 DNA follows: TGTGCCACCAGCAGAGAGGGGACAGATGGCTACACCTTC.

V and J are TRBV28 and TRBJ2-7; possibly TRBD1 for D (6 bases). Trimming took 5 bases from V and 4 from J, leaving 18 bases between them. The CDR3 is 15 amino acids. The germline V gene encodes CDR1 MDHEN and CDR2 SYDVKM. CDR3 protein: CASSVVRGRTYEQYF. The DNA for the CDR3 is TGTGCCAGCAGTGTAGTCAGGGGCAGGACGTACGAGCAGTACTTC.

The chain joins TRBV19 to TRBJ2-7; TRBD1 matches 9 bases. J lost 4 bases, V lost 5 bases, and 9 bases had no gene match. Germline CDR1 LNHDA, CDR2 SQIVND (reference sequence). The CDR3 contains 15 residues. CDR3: CASSPPGTGYYEQYF. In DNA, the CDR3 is TGTGCCAGTAGTCCACCCGGGACAGGGTATTACGAGCAGTACTTC.

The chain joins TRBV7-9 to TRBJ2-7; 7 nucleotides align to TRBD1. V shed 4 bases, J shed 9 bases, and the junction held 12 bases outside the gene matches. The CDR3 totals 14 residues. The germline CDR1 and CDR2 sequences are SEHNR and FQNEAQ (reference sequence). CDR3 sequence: CASSSTTGRLGQYF. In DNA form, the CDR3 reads TGTGCCAGCAGCTCAACGACAGGGAGATTGGGGCAGTACTTC.

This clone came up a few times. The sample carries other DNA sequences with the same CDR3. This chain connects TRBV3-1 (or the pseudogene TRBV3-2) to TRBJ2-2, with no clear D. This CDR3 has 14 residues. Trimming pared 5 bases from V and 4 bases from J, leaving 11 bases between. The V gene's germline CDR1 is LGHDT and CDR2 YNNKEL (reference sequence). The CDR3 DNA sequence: TGTGCCAGCAGCATAAACAGTGGCACCGGGGAGCTGTTTTTT. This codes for CASSINSGTGELFF.

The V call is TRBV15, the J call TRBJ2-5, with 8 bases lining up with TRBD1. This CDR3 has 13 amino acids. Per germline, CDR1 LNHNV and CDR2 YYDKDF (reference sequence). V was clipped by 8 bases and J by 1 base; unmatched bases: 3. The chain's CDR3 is CATGQGGQETQYF. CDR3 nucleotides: TGTGCCACCGGACAGGGAGGCCAAGAGACCCAGTACTTC.

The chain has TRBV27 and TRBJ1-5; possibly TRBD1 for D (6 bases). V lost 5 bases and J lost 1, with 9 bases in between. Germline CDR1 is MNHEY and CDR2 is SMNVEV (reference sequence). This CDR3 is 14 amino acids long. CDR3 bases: TGTGCCAGCAGTCACAGGGAGAGCAATCAGCCCCAGCATTTT. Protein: CASSHRESNQPQHF.

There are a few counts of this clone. Here the CDR3 reads CATSRRTGAGNTIYF. The DNA of the CDR3 is TGTGCCACCAGCAGACGGACAGGGGCTGGAAACACCATATATTTT. The chain carries TRBV15 and TRBJ1-3, with 9 bases lining up with TRBD1. J gave up 2 bases and V 2 bases, and 1 base lay outside the gene matches. The V gene's germline CDR1 is LNHNV and CDR2 YYDKDF (reference sequence). This CDR3 comprises 15 residues.

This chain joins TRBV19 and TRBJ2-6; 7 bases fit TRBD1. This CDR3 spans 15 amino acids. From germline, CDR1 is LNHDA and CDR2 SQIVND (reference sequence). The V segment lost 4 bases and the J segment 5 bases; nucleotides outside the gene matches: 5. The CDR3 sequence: CASSTQGNRANVLTF. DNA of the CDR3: TGTGCCAGTAGTACACAGGGGAATAGGGCCAACGTCCTGACTTTC.

The DNA of the CDR3 is TGCAGTGCTAGTACGACTAGCGGAGCGTACGAGCAGTACTTC. Translated: CSASTTSGAYEQYF. V and J are TRBV20-1 and TRBJ2-7; 9 bases line up with TRBD2. The CDR3 totals 14 residues. Germline loops: CDR1 DFQATT, CDR2 SNEGSKA (reference sequence). Trimming removed 3 bases from V and 4 bases from J; junction bases left unmatched: 7.

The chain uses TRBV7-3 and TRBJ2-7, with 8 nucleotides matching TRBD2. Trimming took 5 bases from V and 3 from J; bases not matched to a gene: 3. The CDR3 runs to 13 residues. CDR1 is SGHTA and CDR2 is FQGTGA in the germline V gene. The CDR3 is CASSLTSDYEQYF. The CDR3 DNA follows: TGTGCCAGCAGCCTGACTAGCGACTACGAGCAGTACTTC.

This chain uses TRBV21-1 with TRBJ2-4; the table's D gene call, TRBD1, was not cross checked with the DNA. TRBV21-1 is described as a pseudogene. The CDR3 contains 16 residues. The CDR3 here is CASSTEDRPGKNIQYF. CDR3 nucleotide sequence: TGTGCCAGCAGCACCGAGGACAGGCCGGGCAAAAACATTCAGTACTTC.

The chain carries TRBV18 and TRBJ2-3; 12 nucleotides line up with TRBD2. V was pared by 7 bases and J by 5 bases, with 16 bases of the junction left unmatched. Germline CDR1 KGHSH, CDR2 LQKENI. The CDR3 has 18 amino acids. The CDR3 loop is CASFTRLAGAPGGDTQYF. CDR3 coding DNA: TGTGCCAGCTTTACCCGACTAGCGGGGGCCCCTGGGGGAGATACGCAGTATTTT.

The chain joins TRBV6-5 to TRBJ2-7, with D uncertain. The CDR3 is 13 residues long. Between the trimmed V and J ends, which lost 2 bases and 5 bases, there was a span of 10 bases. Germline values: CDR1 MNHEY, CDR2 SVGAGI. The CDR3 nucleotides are TGTGCCAGCAGTTACACAGTCATCCACGAGCAGTACTTC. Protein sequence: CASSYTVIHEQYF.

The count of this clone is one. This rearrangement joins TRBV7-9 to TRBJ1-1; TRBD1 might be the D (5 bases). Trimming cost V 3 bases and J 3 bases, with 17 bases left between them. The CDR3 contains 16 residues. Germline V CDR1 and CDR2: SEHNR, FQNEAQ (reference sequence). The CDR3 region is CASSLGGRGIDTEAFF. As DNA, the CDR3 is TGTGCCAGCAGCTTGGGTGGGAGGGGAATTGACACTGAAGCTTTCTTT.

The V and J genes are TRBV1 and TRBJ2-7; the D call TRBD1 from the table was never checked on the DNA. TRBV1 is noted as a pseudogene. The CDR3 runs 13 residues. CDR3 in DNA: TGCACCAGCAGCCAAGATCCCACCTACGAGCAGTACTTC. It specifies CTSSQDPTYEQYF.

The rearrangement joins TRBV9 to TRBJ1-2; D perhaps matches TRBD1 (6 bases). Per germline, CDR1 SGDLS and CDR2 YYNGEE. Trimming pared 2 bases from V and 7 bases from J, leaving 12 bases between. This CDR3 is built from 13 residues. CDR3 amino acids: CASSVGRGGGYTF. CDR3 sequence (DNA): TGTGCCAGCAGCGTGGGACGAGGGGGTGGCTACACCTTC. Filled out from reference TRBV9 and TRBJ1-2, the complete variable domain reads DSGVTQTPKHLITATGQRVTLRCSPRSGDLSVYWYQQSLDQGLQFLIQYYNGEERAKGNILERFSAQQFPDLHSELNLSSLELGDSALYFCASSVGRGGGYTFGSGTRLTVV.

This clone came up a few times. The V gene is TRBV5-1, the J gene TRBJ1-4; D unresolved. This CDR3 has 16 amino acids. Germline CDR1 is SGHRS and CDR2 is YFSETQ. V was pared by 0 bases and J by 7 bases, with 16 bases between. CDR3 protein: CASSLGTHYGGEKLFF. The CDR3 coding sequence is TGCGCCAGCAGCTTGGGGACCCACTACGGAGGTGAAAAACTGTTTTTT.